The 26 T cell receptor beta chains given below trace back to one sample, sequenced in a study of T cells in Graves' hyperthyroidism and ophthalmopathy. Amplification of TCR beta CDR3 regions was performed using RNA transcripts as template. The TCR CDR3 first-round RT-PCR relied on the HTBI primer set. TCRdb used MiXCR to reprocess the multiplex PCR reads, holding one entry per CDR3 protein. The table has about 290,000 distinct CDR3 sequences, approximately 15% seen once. Sequenced material: blood. Receptors originate from a woman aged 55-69 years with Graves' ophthalmopathy.

This clonotype was detected many times. The chain combines TRBV3-1 with TRBJ2-5; 7 bases line up with TRBD2. The CDR3 sequence is 16 residues long. CDR1 and CDR2 (germline): LGHDT, YNNKEL (reference sequence). J lost 3 bases, V lost 2 bases, and 9 bases had no gene match. CDR3 DNA: TGTGCCAGCAGCCAACCTCTGGCGGGAGAGGAAGAGACCCAGTACTTC. It is translated as CASSQPLAGEEETQYF.

CDR3: CASSEHIAVYNEQFF. Here the CDR3 DNA reads TGTGCCAGCAGTGAACATATCGCGGTTTACAATGAGCAGTTCTTC. This chain links TRBV6-1 with TRBJ2-1; D gene uncertain. This CDR3 has 15 amino acids. V was clipped by 2 bases and J by 4 bases, with 12 bases between them. In germline, CDR1 is MNHNS, CDR2 SASEGT.

This clonotype was recorded at least ten times. The chain combines TRBV19 with TRBJ1-1, with TRBD1 matching over 8 bases. The CDR3 loop spans 17 amino acids. Germline CDR1 LNHDA, CDR2 SQIVND (reference sequence). V trimming: 7 bases; J trimming: 5 bases; junction bases outside the gene matches: 18. In nucleotides, the CDR3 is TGTGCCAGTAACGAGCTTCAACCCAGGGGGCTGGAAACTGAAGCTTTCTTT. Translating gives CASNELQPRGLETEAFF.

V usage is TRBV24-1 and J usage is TRBJ2-5; D might be TRBD1 or TRBD2, each matching 6 bases. CDR1 and CDR2 from the germline V gene are KGHDR and SFDVKD. With 6 bases removed from V and 4 bases from J, the gap between germline ends came to 14 bases. The CDR3 is 14 residues long. The CDR3 spells CATSPRGLRETQYF. The CDR3 nucleotides are TGTGCCACCAGTCCCCGGGGGCTCCGAGAGACCCAGTACTTC.

In this sample, this clonotype turned up many times. This chain connects TRBV2 to TRBJ1-1; no firm D call. Germline-derived CDR1 and CDR2 are SNHLY and FYNNEI. The CDR3 consists of 13 residues. Trimming left V 7 bases short and J 0 bases short, with 9 bases between. Here the CDR3 DNA reads TGTGCCAGCAACAAGGCTTTGAACACTGAAGCTTTCTTT. This codes for CASNKALNTEAFF. Full variable domain (remainder filled in from reference TRBV2 and TRBJ1-1): EPEVTQTPSHQVTQMGQEVILRCVPISNHLYFYWYRQILGQKVEFLVSFYNNEISEKSEIFDDQFSVERPDGSNFTLKIRSTKLEDSAMYFCASNKALNTEAFFGQGTRLTVV.

This clonotype has ten or more counts. V is TRBV7-9 and J is TRBJ2-3, with 9 nucleotides matching TRBD1. The CDR3 is 15 residues long. The V segment lost 6 bases and the J segment 2 bases; nucleotides outside the gene matches: 6. Per germline, CDR1 SEHNR and CDR2 FQNEAQ (reference sequence). The CDR3 DNA follows: TGTGCCAGCAGGGCCCGGGACAGGGACACAGATACGCAGTATTTT. Its translation is CASRARDRDTDTQYF.

This clonotype was seen many times. The rearrangement joins TRBV11-2 to TRBJ1-4, with D tentatively TRBD1 (5 bases). CDR1 and CDR2 from the germline V gene are SGHAT and FQNNGV. Trimming took off 4 bases at V and 0 bases at J, with 12 bases between the two ends. The CDR3 spans 16 residues. CDR3 in amino acids: CASSWDVGATNEKLFF. CDR3 nucleotide sequence: TGTGCCAGCAGCTGGGACGTGGGGGCAACTAATGAAAAACTGTTTTTT.

This clonotype occurred once. V and J are TRBV29-1 and TRBJ2-3; D possibly matches TRBD1 or TRBD2 (6 bases each). CDR1 is SQVTM and CDR2 is ANQGSEA in the germline V gene. Trimming cost V 6 bases and J 1 base, with 11 bases left between them. CDR3 size: 13 residues. CDR3 sequence (DNA): TGCAGCGTCGCAGGGGAGGGCACAGATACGCAGTATTTT. Translation gives CSVAGEGTDTQYF.

At least ten counts were recorded for this clonotype. The chain couples TRBV7-2 to TRBJ2-3; 8 nucleotides agree with TRBD2. Trimming removed 1 base from V and 1 base from J; junction bases left unmatched: 4. Germline V CDR1 and CDR2: SGHTA, FQGNSA. The CDR3 length is 16 residues. CDR3 coding DNA: TGTGCCAGCAGCTTAGGGACGGGGGGGCGCACAGATACGCAGTATTTT. Residues: CASSLGTGGRTDTQYF.

A few counts support this clonotype. The chain links TRBV5-1 to TRBJ1-6, with D perhaps TRBD1 (5 bases). The CDR3 has 16 residues. Germline values: CDR1 SGHRS, CDR2 YFSETQ. The germline V and J ends were trimmed by 4 bases and 0 bases, with 11 bases remaining between them. CDR3 bases: TGCGCCAGCAGCCCCGGGACTTCCTCCTATAATTCACCCCTCCACTTT. Amino acids: CASSPGTSSYNSPLHF. Complete variable domain (other parts from reference TRBV5-1 and TRBJ1-6): KAGVTQTPRYLIKTRGQQVTLSCSPISGHRSVSWYQQTPGQGLQFLFEYFSETQRNKGNFPGRFSGRQFSNSRSEMNVSTLELGDSALYLCASSPGTSSYNSPLHFGNGTRLTVT.

In its sample, this clonotype was seen many times. CDR3 coding DNA: TGTGCCAGCAGCAACGGTTGGGGCGGGTGGGGGAGGTCAGCACAAACTGAAGCTTTCTTT. Its protein is CASSNGWGGWGRSAQTEAFF. The chain links TRBV12-3 or TRBV12-4 to TRBJ1-1; D may be TRBD1 (5 bases). Trimming cost V 6 bases and J 5 bases, with 34 bases left between them. There are 20 residues in the CDR3.

For this clonotype: One end of the junction does not line up with germline, which may come from a read error. CDR3 DNA sequence: TGTGCCAGCAGGAGAAGCGCCGGGACAGGGTCTACCAACGCCCTGACTTTC. Protein product: CASRRSAGTGSTNALTF. V gene TRBV6-1 combines with J gene TRBJ2-6, with TRBD1 matching 9 bases. The CDR3 spans 17 residues. CDR1 is MNHNS, CDR2 SASEGT, per germline.

V gene TRBV9 combines with J gene TRBJ2-2; TRBD1 aligns across 7 bases. CDR3 length: 14 amino acids. The V segment lost 2 bases and the J segment 4 bases; nucleotides outside the gene matches: 2. Germline V CDR1 and CDR2: SGDLS, YYNGEE. The CDR3 DNA is TGTGCCAGCAGCGTGGACAGGACCACCGGGGAGCTGTTTTTT. Translated: CASSVDRTTGELFF.

This clonotype was picked up a small number of times. DNA for the CDR3: TGTGCCAGCAGCCCCCGGGCCAATTCACCCCTCCACTTT. This encodes CASSPRANSPLHF. This chain connects TRBV11-3 to TRBJ1-6; D gene uncertain. V was shortened by 5 bases and J by 7 bases, with 9 bases between the two germline ends. Germline V gene lookup returns CDR1 SGHNT and CDR2 YENEEA. The CDR3 sequence is 13 residues long. The entire variable domain, with the rest obtained from reference TRBV11-3 and TRBJ1-6, is as follows: EAGVVQSPRYKIIEKKQPVAFWCNPISGHNTLYWYLQNLGQGPELLIRYENEEAVDDSQLPKDRFSAERLKGVDSTLKIQPAELGDSAVYLCASSPRANSPLHFGNGTRLTVT.

This clonotype was recorded at least ten times. J is TRBJ2-1 and V is TRBV24-1; 11 bases align to TRBD2. The CDR3 is 15 amino acids. In germline, CDR1 is KGHDR, CDR2 SFDVKD. Trimming cost V 2 bases and J 6 bases; bases outside gene matches: 2. The CDR3 DNA is TGTGCCACCAGTGATTCCGGGACTAGCGGCAATGAGCAGTTCTTC. This sequence encodes CATSDSGTSGNEQFF.

Comment on this clonotype: This may come from a read error, since a much larger clone is one base off. J is TRBJ1-1 and V is TRBV2, with D tentatively TRBD1 (5 bases). This CDR3 region has 17 residues. Deletions cut 5 bases from V and 4 bases from J, with 23 bases between. Germline loops: CDR1 SNHLY, CDR2 FYNNEI. CDR3 sequence: CASSFRQLRVRSTEAFF. As DNA, the CDR3 is TGTGCCAGCAGTTTCCGGCAACTCAGGGTAAGGTCCACTGAAGCTTTCTTT. The full variable domain, in which reference TRBV2 and TRBJ1-1 provide the parts outside the CDR3, is EPEVTQTPSHQVTQMGQEVILRCVPISNHLYFYWYRQILGQKVEFLVSFYNNEISEKSEIFDDQFSVERPDGSNFTLKIRSTKLEDSAMYFCASSFRQLRVRSTEAFFGQGTRLTVV.

There are many counts of this clonotype. The genes are TRBV20-1 and TRBJ1-6; 9 positions agree with TRBD1. J gave up 7 bases and V 3 bases, and 4 bases lay outside the gene matches. Germline V CDR1 and CDR2: DFQATT, SNEGSKA (reference sequence). The CDR3 runs to 14 residues. The CDR3 region has the DNA TGCAGTGCTAGGGGACAGGGTTGGAATTCACCCCTCCACTTT. Translation gives CSARGQGWNSPLHF.

This clonotype was recorded a few times. This sequence joins TRBV18 and TRBJ2-1; D gene uncertain. Trimming cost V 4 bases and J 0 bases, with 10 bases left between them. Germline V CDR1 and CDR2: KGHSH, LQKENI. CDR3 length: 15 amino acids. CDR3 coding DNA: TGTGCCAGCTCACTCGATGGATACTCCTACAATGAGCAGTTCTTC. Amino acids: CASSLDGYSYNEQFF.

There are many counts of this clonotype. The chain links TRBV7-2 to TRBJ1-2; TRBD1 might be the D (5 bases). Trimming took off 1 base at V and 3 bases at J, with 9 bases between the two ends. CDR1 is SGHTA and CDR2 is FQGNSA in the germline V gene. The CDR3 has 14 amino acids. CDR3 DNA: TGTGCCAGCAGCTTAGGTGGGGGAGACTATGGCTACACCTTC. Residues: CASSLGGGDYGYTF.

This clonotype occurred many times. The V gene is TRBV6-1, the J gene TRBJ1-3; TRBD1 might be the D (5 bases). From germline, CDR1 is MNHNS and CDR2 SASEGT. V dropped 8 bases and J dropped 0 bases, with 11 bases sitting between them. The CDR3 is 14 amino acids. The CDR3 DNA sequence: TGTGCCAGCGGGGGACTGAGCTCTGGAAACACCATATATTTT. This gives the protein CASGGLSSGNTIYF.

V and J are TRBV6-1 and TRBJ1-2; D gene uncertain. The CDR3 totals 15 residues. Deletions cut 3 bases from V and 4 bases from J, with 15 bases between. Germline lookup yields CDR1 MNHNS and CDR2 SASEGT. CDR3 sequence: CASSDEGRPSYGYTF. The CDR3 region has the DNA TGTGCCAGCAGTGATGAAGGTCGACCTAGCTATGGCTACACCTTC.

This clonotype was recorded many times. CDR3 bases: TGCGCCAGCAGTATTGGACAGGGTGGCTATGGCTACACCTTC. Its translation is CASSIGQGGYGYTF. The chain has TRBV10-2 and TRBJ1-2; 8 bases align to TRBD1. This CDR3 has 14 amino acids. Germline V gene lookup returns CDR1 WSHSY and CDR2 SAAADI. Trimming removed 5 bases from V and 4 bases from J; junction bases left unmatched: 6.

This clonotype was found many times. The CDR3 DNA reads as TGTGCCAGCAGAGGGTCCGGTGAAGCTTTCTTT. This encodes CASRGSGEAFF. This rearrangement joins TRBV7-9 to TRBJ1-1; D ambiguous. With 6 bases removed from V and 7 bases from J, the gap between germline ends came to 9 bases. The CDR3 runs 11 residues. Looked up from germline, CDR1 is SEHNR and CDR2 is FQNEAQ (reference sequence).

The sample holds many counts of this clonotype. The genes are TRBV6-2 or TRBV6-3 and TRBJ2-7, with unresolved D. The germline CDR1 and CDR2 sequences are MNHEY and SVGEGT. This CDR3 spans 12 amino acids. V was shortened by 6 bases and J by 6 bases, with 12 bases between the two germline ends. CDR3: CASSGYTAEQYF. The CDR3 DNA is TGTGCCAGCAGCGGATACACGGCCGAGCAGTACTTC.

Ten or more counts support this clonotype. The V and J genes are TRBV7-2 and TRBJ2-7, with TRBD1 matching 8 bases. This CDR3 spans 15 amino acids. Germline CDR1 reads SGHTA; CDR2 reads FQGNSA. The trim removed 4 bases at V and 0 bases at J, leaving 5 bases unmatched. The CDR3 reads CASSYRTGSSYEQYF. The CDR3 DNA sequence: TGTGCCAGCAGCTACAGGACAGGGAGCTCCTACGAGCAGTACTTC.

The rearrangement joins TRBV7-8 to TRBJ1-5; D not resolved. The ends were cut back, 8 bases at V and 11 bases at J, with 13 bases in the middle. The CDR3 is 11 residues long. Germline V gives CDR1 SGHVS, CDR2 FQNEAQ. The CDR3 is CASSRDGAQHF. The CDR3 DNA sequence: TGTGCCAGCTCACGAGACGGGGCCCAGCATTTT.